This passage covers 25 T cell receptor beta chains from one sample sequenced in a study of T cells in Graves' hyperthyroidism and ophthalmopathy. TCR beta CDR3 sequences were amplified from RNA transcripts. First-round RT-PCR targeting the TCR CDR3 was performed with the HTBI primer set. TCRdb passed the multiplex PCR reads through MiXCR, listing each CDR3 protein once. Among about 690,000 distinct CDR3 sequences listed, around 15% were seen once. The sequencing input was blood. The receptors were sampled from a man aged 50 or older with Graves' hyperthyroidism.

This clonotype was seen just once. This chain uses TRBV6-4 with TRBJ2-1; weak D call: TRBD2 (6 bases). CDR3 size: 14 residues. Looked up from germline, CDR1 is MRHNA and CDR2 is SNTAGT. V was pared by 6 bases and J by 8 bases, with 17 bases between. The CDR3 region is CASSRDSGGDEQFF. In DNA, the CDR3 is TGTGCCAGCAGCCGGGACTCTGGAGGAGATGAGCAGTTCTTC.

The genes are TRBV3-1 and TRBJ1-1; TRBD1 is a possible D gene (5 bases). From germline, CDR1 is LGHDT and CDR2 YNNKEL (reference sequence). The CDR3 totals 16 residues. The V end was cut by 1 base, the J end by 3 bases, with 15 bases between. The CDR3 spells CASSQGQTSEDTEAFF. For the CDR3, the DNA is TGTGCCAGCAGCCAAGGACAGACCTCAGAGGACACTGAAGCTTTCTTT. Based on the CDR3 plus reference TRBV3-1 and TRBJ1-1, the full variable domain is DTAVSQTPKYLVTQMGNDKSIKCEQNLGHDTMYWYKQDSKKFLKIMFSYNNKELIINETVPNRFSPKSPDKAHLNLHINSLELGDSAVYFCASSQGQTSEDTEAFFGQGTRLTVV.

This clonotype was recorded many times. J is TRBJ2-1 and V is TRBV6-1; 10 positions agree with TRBD1. The CDR3 has 17 amino acids. V was pared by 5 bases and J by 3 bases, with 10 bases of the junction left unmatched. The germline gives CDR1 MNHNS, CDR2 SASEGT. CDR3 coding DNA: TGTGCCAGCAGTCAATTGATGACAGGGGGCATCTACAATGAGCAGTTCTTC. Translated: CASSQLMTGGIYNEQFF.

V and J are TRBV30 and TRBJ2-1; tentative D call: TRBD2 (5 bases). CDR3 length equals 14 residues. The V end was cut by 4 bases, the J end by 6 bases, with 16 bases between. Germline loops: CDR1 GTSNPN, CDR2 SVGIG (reference sequence). The CDR3 here is CAWNPDYPLNEQFF. The CDR3 DNA follows: TGTGCCTGGAATCCAGACTACCCCCTCAATGAGCAGTTCTTC. The full variable domain, with the rest looked up from reference TRBV30 and TRBJ2-1, is SQTIHQWPATLVQPVGSPLSLECTVEGTSNPNLYWYRQAAGRGLQLLFYSVGIGQISSEVPQNLSASRPQDRQFILSSKKLLLSDSGFYLCAWNPDYPLNEQFFGPGTRLTVL.

The CDR3 loop reads CASSLVEQNQPQHF. As DNA, the CDR3 is TGTGCCAGCAGCTTAGTCGAGCAGAATCAGCCCCAGCATTTT. The chain uses TRBV7-8 and TRBJ1-5; D is unresolved. Trimming took off 1 base at V and 4 bases at J, with 8 bases between the two ends. The CDR3 loop spans 14 amino acids. Looked up from germline, CDR1 is SGHVS and CDR2 is FQNEAQ. The full variable domain, rest sourced from reference TRBV7-8 and TRBJ1-5, is GAGVSQSPRYKVAKRGQDVALRCDPISGHVSLFWYQQALGQGPEFLTYFQNEAQLDKSGLPSDRFFAERPEGSVSTLKIQRTQQEDSAVYLCASSLVEQNQPQHFGDGTRLSIL.

The sample holds many counts of this clonotype. V is TRBV3-1 and J is TRBJ1-2, with 7 bases matching TRBD1. J lost 6 bases, V lost 0 bases, and 10 bases had no gene match. Germline lookup yields CDR1 LGHDT and CDR2 YNNKEL (reference sequence). The CDR3 spans 16 residues. Here the CDR3 DNA reads TGTGCCAGCAGCCAAGACCCCACAGGGGTTGGTAATGGCTACACCTTC. It specifies CASSQDPTGVGNGYTF. The whole variable domain, remainder taken from reference TRBV3-1 and TRBJ1-2, is DTAVSQTPKYLVTQMGNDKSIKCEQNLGHDTMYWYKQDSKKFLKIMFSYNNKELIINETVPNRFSPKSPDKAHLNLHINSLELGDSAVYFCASSQDPTGVGNGYTFGSGTRLTVV.

The table lists this clonotype with many counts. The rearrangement joins TRBV12-3 or TRBV12-4 to TRBJ2-1, with 10 nucleotides matching TRBD2. The CDR3 has 15 amino acids. V lost 3 bases, J lost 8 bases, and 7 bases stayed unmatched. CDR3 loop: CASSFGTSDSDEQFF. CDR3 nucleotide sequence: TGTGCCAGCAGTTTTGGGACTAGCGATAGCGATGAGCAGTTCTTC.

This rearrangement joins TRBV5-5 to TRBJ2-1; perhaps TRBD1 as D (5 bases). The CDR3 is 15 amino acids. Trimming cost V 0 bases and J 1 base, with 8 bases left between them. From germline, CDR1 is SGHKS and CDR2 YYEKEE (reference sequence). CDR3 sequence: CASSLEGVSYNEQFF. The CDR3 coding sequence is TGTGCCAGCAGCTTGGAAGGGGTGTCCTACAATGAGCAGTTCTTC.

Only a few counts were recorded for this clonotype. The V and J genes are TRBV24-1 and TRBJ1-2; the D gene is possibly TRBD1 (6 bases). This CDR3 contains 15 residues. CDR1 and CDR2 (germline): KGHDR, SFDVKD. Trimming took 1 base from V and 3 from J, leaving 11 bases between them. As DNA, the CDR3 is TGTGCCACCAGTGATTTTCCAGGGGCGGACTATGGCTACACCTTC. Protein product: CATSDFPGADYGYTF.

The V gene is TRBV30, the J gene TRBJ2-7; possibly TRBD2 for D (5 bases). Trimming left V 8 bases short and J 2 bases short, with 19 bases between. This CDR3 is built from 14 residues. The germline CDR1 and CDR2 sequences are GTSNPN and SVGIG (reference sequence). The DNA of the CDR3 is TGTGCCACGACCCCCGGGGTTACCACCTACGAGCAGTACTTC. Amino acids: CATTPGVTTYEQYF.

This clonotype was counted ten times or more. The V and J genes are TRBV10-2 and TRBJ2-1; no firm D call. The CDR3 extends over 14 amino acids. Germline values: CDR1 WSHSY, CDR2 SAAADI. Trimming left V 3 bases short and J 3 bases short, with 9 bases between. DNA of the CDR3: TGCGCCAGCAGTGAAATTTTTATCTACAATGAGCAGTTCTTC. This sequence encodes CASSEIFIYNEQFF.

This clonotype was detected many times. This chain joins TRBV2 and TRBJ1-1; 7 positions agree with TRBD1. From germline, CDR1 is SNHLY and CDR2 FYNNEI. Unmatched junction bases numbered 3, after V lost 8 bases and J lost 0 bases. The CDR3 runs to 13 residues. CDR3 protein: CASGQEMNTEAFF. The CDR3 DNA is TGTGCCAGCGGACAGGAGATGAACACTGAAGCTTTCTTT.

The genes are TRBV13 and TRBJ2-1; 8 nucleotides align to TRBD1. The V gene end was trimmed by 4 bases and the J gene end by 8 bases; junction bases not matched to a gene: 10. The CDR3 totals 15 residues. Germline V lookup: CDR1 PRHDT, CDR2 FYEKMQ (reference sequence). The CDR3 sequence: CASSSTGGGLDEQFF. CDR3 sequence (DNA): TGTGCCAGCAGCTCTACAGGGGGAGGCCTCGATGAGCAGTTCTTC.

This clonotype occurred a few times. The V call is TRBV12-5, the J call TRBJ2-1, with 12 bases identical to TRBD2. Losses at the gene ends were 5 bases for V and 10 bases for J; bases not matched to a gene: 9. Germline CDR1 reads LGHNT; CDR2 reads FRNRAP. This CDR3 has 15 residues. Here the CDR3 reads CASGTTSGSPGEQFF. CDR3 DNA sequence: TGTGCTAGTGGTACGACTAGCGGGAGCCCAGGGGAGCAGTTCTTC.

The table lists this clonotype with a few counts. The chain links TRBV7-2 to TRBJ2-7; D is undetermined. The CDR3 runs 15 residues. V lost 3 bases and J 0 bases, leaving 12 bases between the germline ends. The V gene's germline CDR1 is SGHTA and CDR2 FQGNSA. The CDR3 protein is CASSFGQPSSYEQYF. The CDR3 DNA reads TGTGCCAGCAGCTTCGGCCAGCCCTCCTCCTACGAGCAGTACTTC. Supplemented by reference TRBV7-2 and TRBJ2-7, the full variable domain reads GAGVSQSPSNKVTEKGKDVELRCDPISGHTALYWYRQSLGQGLEFLIYFQGNSAPDKSGLPSDRFSAERTGGSVSTLTIQRTQQEDSAVYLCASSFGQPSSYEQYFGPGTRLTVT.

This chain connects TRBV9 to TRBJ2-2, with 12 bases aligning to TRBD2. In germline, CDR1 is SGDLS, CDR2 YYNGEE. CDR3 length equals 17 residues. Losses at the gene ends were 3 bases for V and 4 bases for J; bases not matched to a gene: 7. Here the CDR3 reads CASSASLAGGRTGELFF. The CDR3 bases are TGTGCCAGCAGCGCTTCTCTAGCGGGAGGGCGCACCGGGGAGCTGTTTTTT.

This clonotype was detected only a few times. The V gene is TRBV5-1, the J gene TRBJ2-5; TRBD2 is a possible D gene (5 bases). The length of the CDR3 is 12 residues. V gave up 0 bases and J gave up 14 bases, with 14 bases separating them. Germline V gene data show CDR1 as SGHRS and CDR2 as YFSETQ. The CDR3 loop reads CASSLADGVPYF. CDR3 in DNA: TGCGCCAGCAGCTTGGCCGACGGGGTACCTTACTTC.

In this sample, this clonotype turned up many times. This chain links TRBV11-2 with TRBJ2-7, with 9 bases identical to TRBD2. J gave up 2 bases and V 5 bases, and 4 bases lay outside the gene matches. Per germline, CDR1 SGHAT and CDR2 FQNNGV. This CDR3 comprises 14 residues. This chain's CDR3 is CASSQTSGPYEQYF. In DNA, the CDR3 is TGTGCCAGCAGCCAGACTAGCGGTCCCTACGAGCAGTACTTC.

A few counts support this clonotype. The DNA of the CDR3 is TGTGCCAGCAGCGAAGGCCAGCGGCTTACGGGGGGCTACACCTTC. This codes for CASSEGQRLTGGYTF. This chain uses TRBV12-3 or TRBV12-4 with TRBJ1-2; D remains ambiguous. The CDR3 is made up of 15 amino acids. Trimming shortened V by 6 bases and J by 8 bases, and 22 bases separated the two germline ends.

At least ten counts were recorded for this clonotype. This rearrangement joins TRBV2 to TRBJ1-5; D is uncertain. The V end was cut by 4 bases, the J end by 0 bases, with 4 bases between. The CDR3 length is 13 residues. Germline CDR1 reads SNHLY; CDR2 reads FYNNEI. CDR3 DNA: TGTGCCAGCAGTGTTGCTAGCAATCAGCCCCAGCATTTT. As protein: CASSVASNQPQHF.

This clonotype was seen ten or more times. The chain carries TRBV2 and TRBJ2-1, with D perhaps matching TRBD2 (6 bases). V dropped 3 bases and J dropped 10 bases, with 16 bases sitting between them. The CDR3 is 14 residues long. Germline loops: CDR1 SNHLY, CDR2 FYNNEI. In DNA, the CDR3 is TGTGCCAGCAGTGATTTCAGCGGCGCGGGGGAGCAGTTCTTC. It codes for CASSDFSGAGEQFF.

This clonotype was counted only a few times. The chain couples TRBV20-1 to TRBJ2-1; D is unclear. V was trimmed by 3 bases and J by 6 bases, leaving 9 bases between them. CDR1 is DFQATT, CDR2 SNEGSKA, per germline (reference sequence). The CDR3 has 12 amino acids. CDR3 residues: CSASDPPNEQFF. In nucleotides, the CDR3 is TGCAGTGCTAGCGACCCGCCCAATGAGCAGTTCTTC.

This clonotype was found many times. The genes are TRBV14 and TRBJ1-1, with D possibly matching TRBD1 (6 bases). The CDR3 runs to 13 residues. Deletions cut 0 bases from V and 11 bases from J, with 13 bases between. Germline loops: CDR1 SGHDN, CDR2 FVKESK. CDR3 sequence: CASSQDRTDRAFF. Written as DNA, the CDR3 is TGTGCCAGCAGCCAAGATAGGACAGATAGGGCTTTCTTT.

This chain connects TRBV19 to TRBJ1-6; TRBD1 matches at 8 bases. CDR3 size: 14 residues. The germline CDR1 and CDR2 sequences are LNHDA and SQIVND (reference sequence). The ends lost 7 bases at V and 7 bases at J; junction bases unmatched: 6. This CDR3 reads CASNLGQANSPLHF. The CDR3 DNA reads TGTGCCAGTAACTTGGGACAGGCGAATTCACCCCTCCACTTT.

This clonotype was counted many times. V and J are TRBV7-2 and TRBJ1-6, with TRBD1 matching 7 bases. V lost 6 bases and J lost 13; bases outside the gene matches: 12. The length of the CDR3 is 14 residues. Germline V gene data show CDR1 as SGHTA and CDR2 as FQGNSA. DNA for the CDR3: TGTGCCAGCAGTTGCGGGACAGTTCCTTGCCCCCTCCACTTT. It encodes CASSCGTVPCPLHF.